Included here is one TCR beta chain sequence, with context. Its cognate antigen is unknown. The sample is drawn from a study of regulatory T cells in long-lasting Graves disease. The study's findings and limits: Less diverse TCR repertoires were seen in persistent Graves' patients than in newly diagnosed ones.

According to the study, TCR beta libraries were built with iRepertoire HTBI primers and CDR3-region Arm-PCR. Via MiXCR, TCRdb re-called the multiplex PCR reads, giving one row per CDR3 protein. The sample has 560,000 or so distinct CDR3 sequences, about 16% seen once. Sample time point: newly diagnosed GD, antithyroid drugs for less than 3 months. After RNA was extracted from PBMCs, the TCR library was made from it. As a group, patients came from one endocrinology department in Xi'an, China. V lost 2 bases to trimming and J lost 8 bases, with 9 bases between them. The CDR3 length is 12 residues. The germline V gene has CDR1 WSHSY and CDR2 SAAADI. These same records also appear under a second study, on T cells in Graves' hyperthyroidism and ophthalmopathy.

The clonotype comes from a man between 18 and 29 years old with Graves disease. The V and J genes are TRBV10-2 and TRBJ1-2; no definite D call. Sequenced here: peripheral blood mononuclear cells (PBMCs), sampled at new diagnosis, from a patient treated with antithyroid drugs. The CDR3 DNA reads TGCGCCAGCAGTGAGGGTGCGGCCGGCTACACCTTC. Translated: CASSEGAAGYTF.